Shown below are 30 T cell receptor beta chains from a single sample sequenced in a study of blood T cell repertoires in COVID-19 (dated by TCRdb to about 2020). To prepare the library, the immunoSEQ multiplex PCR assay was applied. In its TCRdb copy, this immuneACCESS table keeps in-frame sequences only and misses some clones. Where compared with another copy, unresolved V genes explain less than half of these, and the others have no known cause. The sample table holds roughly 97,000 clones, of which around 87% were seen once. Of the sample, around 20% falls within the top ten clones. Sequences were obtained from peripheral blood. The source of these receptors is a human donor in a cohort sampled during active COVID-19.

The chain has TRBV3-1 (or the pseudogene TRBV3-2) and TRBJ1-1, with D possibly TRBD1 on 5 matching bases. V was pared by 3 bases and J by 1 base, with 12 bases between. From germline, CDR1 is LGHDT and CDR2 YNNKEL (reference sequence). The CDR3 covers 15 residues. This chain's CDR3 is CASSQGLDPNTEAFF. In DNA, the CDR3 is TGTGCCAGCAGCCAGGGGCTTGACCCGAACACTGAAGCTTTCTTT.

The V call is TRBV6-5, the J call TRBJ1-5; 11 bases are shared with TRBD1. Germline loops: CDR1 MNHEY, CDR2 SVGAGI. V lost 6 bases and J lost 5; bases outside the gene matches: 6. This CDR3 comprises 15 residues. CDR3 sequence (DNA): TGTGCCAGCAGCACCGGGACAGGGGGGTATCAGCCCCAGCATTTT. Its protein is CASSTGTGGYQPQHF.

This clone appeared a few times. The same CDR3 also results from other DNA sequences found in this sample. The chain uses TRBV27 and TRBJ2-1; D is possibly TRBD2 (8 bases). This CDR3 contains 17 residues. Trimming stripped 3 bases from V and 8 bases from J, with 23 bases between. Germline V lookup: CDR1 MNHEY, CDR2 SMNVEV (reference sequence). DNA for the CDR3: TGTGCCAGCAGTTTGCCTCGAGGGGGCGGGAGGTTAGATGAGCAGTTCTTC. This encodes CASSLPRGGGRLDEQFF.

The rearrangement joins TRBV28 to TRBJ2-7; 8 positions match TRBD1. V lost 6 bases to trimming and J lost 4 bases; unmatched junction nucleotides: 11. Germline CDR1 is MDHEN and CDR2 is SYDVKM. The length of the CDR3 is 15 residues. This CDR3 is CASSVTGGLRYEQYF. The CDR3 nucleotides read TGTGCCAGCAGCGTTACAGGGGGTCTCCGTTACGAGCAGTACTTC. The full variable domain, its missing parts supplied by reference TRBV28 and TRBJ2-7, is DVKVTQSSRYLVKRTGEKVFLECVQDMDHENMFWYRQDPGLGLRLIYFSYDVKMKEKGDIPEGYSVSREKKERFSLILESASTNQTSMYLCASSVTGGLRYEQYFGPGTRLTVT.

The J gene is TRBJ2-1, the V gene TRBV28; 8 bases match TRBD1. The CDR3 spans 14 residues. V shed 5 bases and J 4 bases; nucleotides not matched to a gene: 4. Germline-derived CDR1 and CDR2 are MDHEN and SYDVKM. This CDR3 reads CASSRQGYYNEQFF. CDR3 sequence (DNA): TGTGCCAGCAGTCGACAGGGGTATTACAATGAGCAGTTCTTC. The complete variable domain, with remaining parts taken from reference TRBV28 and TRBJ2-1, reads DVKVTQSSRYLVKRTGEKVFLECVQDMDHENMFWYRQDPGLGLRLIYFSYDVKMKEKGDIPEGYSVSREKKERFSLILESASTNQTSMYLCASSRQGYYNEQFFGPGTRLTVL.

The V call is TRBV7-9, the J call TRBJ1-1; TRBD1 might be the D (5 bases). Germline CDR1 and CDR2: SEHNR and FQNEAQ (reference sequence). CDR3 size: 15 residues. The germline V and J ends were trimmed by 3 bases and 1 base, with 12 bases remaining between them. This CDR3 is CASSFSGGSNTEAFF. The DNA for the CDR3 is TGTGCCAGCAGCTTTTCCGGGGGATCGAACACTGAAGCTTTCTTT.

The rearrangement uses TRBV10-3 and TRBJ2-7, with 8 bases that match TRBD1. V was pared by 7 bases and J by 2 bases, with 7 bases of the junction left unmatched. The CDR3 is 14 residues long. CDR1 and CDR2 from the germline V gene are ENHRY and SYGVKD. The CDR3 loop reads CAITSETGAYEQYF. The CDR3 region has the DNA TGTGCCATCACTTCCGAGACAGGGGCCTACGAGCAGTACTTC.

This rearrangement joins TRBV2 to TRBJ2-3, with 8 bases fitting TRBD2. Looked up from germline, CDR1 is SNHLY and CDR2 is FYNNEI. The CDR3 runs to 16 residues. The trim removed 1 base at V and 2 bases at J, leaving 5 bases unmatched. The CDR3 region is CASSEGLASYTDTQYF. In nucleotides, the CDR3 is TGTGCCAGCAGTGAAGGACTAGCGAGTTACACAGATACGCAGTATTTT.

The rearrangement uses TRBV19 and TRBJ2-7, with TRBD2 identical over 11 bases. The junction had 10 bases not matched to a gene; V was cut back by 9 bases and J by 3 bases. CDR1 and CDR2 (germline): LNHDA, SQIVND (reference sequence). The CDR3 length is 15 residues. CDR3 DNA sequence: TGTGCCAGCAATAAAAGGGGACTAGCGGACTACGAGCAGTACTTC. Protein: CASNKRGLADYEQYF.

The V and J genes are TRBV2 and TRBJ2-3; D perhaps matches TRBD1 (6 bases). Trimming cost V 3 bases and J 3 bases, with 10 bases left between them. There are 14 residues in the CDR3. Germline assignment: CDR1 SNHLY and CDR2 FYNNEI. The DNA for the CDR3 is TGTGCCAGCAGTGATCAACAGGGAACAGATACGCAGTATTTT. Residues: CASSDQQGTDTQYF.

V is TRBV19 and J is TRBJ2-6; possible D gene TRBD2, 5 bases. The CDR3 extends over 16 amino acids. The germline CDR1 and CDR2 sequences are LNHDA and SQIVND (reference sequence). Trimming cost V 1 base and J 2 bases, with 9 bases left between them. The CDR3 loop is CASSIVGGTGANVLTF. The DNA of the CDR3 is TGTGCCAGTAGTATAGTTGGAGGTACTGGGGCCAACGTCCTGACTTTC.

The chain combines TRBV4-1 with TRBJ2-7, with 7 positions matching TRBD2. CDR3 length: 14 amino acids. CDR1 and CDR2 from the germline V gene are MGHRA and YSYEKL. J lost 4 bases, V lost 2 bases, and 5 bases had no gene match. CDR3 sequence reads: CASSQIGRFYEQYF. The CDR3 DNA sequence: TGCGCCAGCAGCCAAATCGGGAGGTTTTACGAGCAGTACTTC.

V usage is TRBV15 and J usage is TRBJ2-3, with a weak D call TRBD1 (6 bases). This CDR3 comprises 17 residues. Germline V gene lookup returns CDR1 LNHNV and CDR2 YYDKDF (reference sequence). V was cut by 0 bases and J by 6 bases, with 19 bases left in between. Here the CDR3 reads CATSRDQRGSPSDTQYF. For the CDR3, the DNA is TGTGCCACCAGCAGAGATCAAAGGGGGTCGCCATCGGATACGCAGTATTTT.

The chain is built from TRBV7-8 and TRBJ2-4; 12 bases align to TRBD2. CDR1 and CDR2 from the germline V gene are SGHVS and FQNEAQ. CDR3 length: 16 amino acids. J gave up 9 bases and V 3 bases, and 9 bases lay outside the gene matches. The DNA of the CDR3 is TGTGCCAGCAGCTTTCGGACTAGCGGGGCCTATGGCATTCAGTACTTC. It specifies CASSFRTSGAYGIQYF.

The gene calls are TRBV7-8 and TRBJ1-2, with D possibly matching TRBD1 (6 bases). Trimming left V 4 bases short and J 0 bases short, with 12 bases between. Germline CDR1 and CDR2: SGHVS and FQNEAQ. The CDR3 totals 15 residues. CDR3 DNA: TGTGCCAGCAGCTCAGGGGTTAGGTCTAACTATGGCTACACCTTC. Residues: CASSSGVRSNYGYTF.

The chain couples TRBV7-2 to TRBJ2-6; TRBD1 might be the D (6 bases). This CDR3 has 18 amino acids. Trimming removed 4 bases at V and 1 base at J, with 17 bases between. Germline V gene lookup returns CDR1 SGHTA and CDR2 FQGNSA. CDR3 nucleotide sequence: TGTGCCAGCAGCTCGACCTTGGACAGAACTTCTGGGGCCAACGTCCTGACTTTC. This encodes CASSSTLDRTSGANVLTF.

The chain links TRBV2 to TRBJ2-3, with 9 bases that match TRBD2. The CDR3 is made up of 15 amino acids. Germline V CDR1 and CDR2: SNHLY, FYNNEI. Losses at the gene ends were 6 bases for V and 0 bases for J; bases not matched to a gene: 4. The CDR3 here is CASSGTSPSTDTQYF. Written as DNA, the CDR3 is TGTGCCAGCAGCGGGACTAGCCCCAGCACAGATACGCAGTATTTT.

V gene TRBV28 combines with J gene TRBJ2-3; the match to TRBD2 covers 7 bases. V was clipped by 6 bases and J by 3 bases; unmatched bases: 6. The CDR3 spans 14 residues. The germline gives CDR1 MDHEN, CDR2 SYDVKM. The CDR3 nucleotides read TGTGCCAGCAGGGGAGGGGTGGGGACAGATACGCAGTATTTT. Translated: CASRGGVGTDTQYF.

This chain joins TRBV9 and TRBJ2-7, with D possibly matching TRBD2 (6 bases). The CDR3 is 14 amino acids. Germline CDR1 reads SGDLS; CDR2 reads YYNGEE. With 0 bases removed from V and 3 bases from J, the gap between germline ends came to 10 bases. CDR3: CASSVAAGFYEQYF. CDR3 bases: TGTGCCAGCAGCGTAGCGGCGGGATTCTACGAGCAGTACTTC.

This clone has only a few counts. The rearrangement uses TRBV6-5 and TRBJ2-7, with TRBD2 identical over 12 bases. J was trimmed by 0 bases and V by 2 bases; bases with no gene match: 2. Germline V gene lookup returns CDR1 MNHEY and CDR2 SVGAGI. CDR3 size: 16 residues. The CDR3: CASSYGLAGSSYEQYF. For the CDR3, the DNA is TGTGCCAGCAGTTACGGACTAGCGGGGAGCTCCTACGAGCAGTACTTC.

By frequency in the sample, this clone is medium-sized. V usage is TRBV28 and J usage is TRBJ2-3; D ambiguous. Trimming removed 4 bases from V and 8 bases from J, with 10 bases in between. Germline CDR1 is MDHEN and CDR2 is SYDVKM. The CDR3 is made up of 12 amino acids. CDR3 bases: TGTGCCAGCAGTTCCGAGGTTACTACGCAGTATTTT. It encodes CASSSEVTTQYF. Looking up the rest from reference TRBV28 and TRBJ2-3 gives the full variable domain: DVKVTQSSRYLVKRTGEKVFLECVQDMDHENMFWYRQDPGLGLRLIYFSYDVKMKEKGDIPEGYSVSREKKERFSLILESASTNQTSMYLCASSSEVTTQYFGPGTRLTVL.

The rearrangement links TRBV20-1 to TRBJ2-3; no reliable D call. The CDR3 length is 10 residues. The germline V gene encodes CDR1 DFQATT and CDR2 SNEGSKA (reference sequence). V lost 6 bases and J 6 bases, leaving 7 bases between the germline ends. CDR3 sequence reads: CSASDDTQYF. The CDR3 nucleotides read TGCAGTGCCTCAGATGATACGCAGTATTTT.

The CDR3 DNA is TGTGCCACCGGGGGACTAGCGGGGTGGAGTGAGCAGTTCTTC. It yields the protein CATGGLAGWSEQFF. V gene TRBV27 combines with J gene TRBJ2-1; 13 bases agree with TRBD2. Trimming took 10 bases from V and 9 from J; bases not matched to a gene: 9. Per the germline V gene, CDR1 is MNHEY and CDR2 is SMNVEV (reference sequence). CDR3 length: 14 residues.

The V and J genes are TRBV4-1 and TRBJ2-5; TRBD2 agrees at 12 bases. V lost 1 base to trimming and J lost 2 bases; unmatched junction nucleotides: 20. The CDR3 runs to 22 residues. Germline-derived CDR1 and CDR2 are MGHRA and YSYEKL. CDR3 in DNA: TGCGCCAGCAGCCAAGTGGCCGCGACTAGCGGGAGATTGGTGGGCCATCAAGAGACCCAGTACTTC. As protein: CASSQVAATSGRLVGHQETQYF.

This clone was found once. The chain is built from TRBV5-6 and TRBJ2-5; 7 nucleotides align to TRBD2. This CDR3 has 15 amino acids. The V and J ends lost 2 bases and 1 base, in that order; junction bases with no gene match: 5. Germline V gene sequence: CDR1 SGHDT, CDR2 YYEEEE. DNA of the CDR3: TGTGCCAGCAGCTTTGGGGGAGGGGCCCAAGAGACCCAGTACTTC. This sequence encodes CASSFGGGAQETQYF.

The rearrangement links TRBV20-1 to TRBJ2-3; the D is unclear. Per germline, CDR1 DFQATT and CDR2 SNEGSKA (reference sequence). Deletions cut 3 bases from V and 7 bases from J, with 8 bases between. CDR3 length: 11 amino acids. CDR3 amino acids: CSASIEHTQYF. DNA of the CDR3: TGCAGTGCTAGCATAGAGCATACGCAGTATTTT.

The CDR3 nucleotides read TGTGCCAGCAGCCGGACCGGGACACCCCAGCATTTT. This sequence encodes CASSRTGTPQHF. This chain uses TRBV6-5 with TRBJ1-5; D is possibly TRBD1 (6 bases). The germline V and J ends were trimmed by 6 bases and 10 bases, with 13 bases remaining between them. This CDR3 contains 12 residues. Germline CDR1 reads MNHEY; CDR2 reads SVGAGI.

This clone appeared once. V gene TRBV2 combines with J gene TRBJ1-2; 10 nucleotides line up with TRBD1. V lost 8 bases to trimming and J lost 6 bases; unmatched junction nucleotides: 18. CDR1 SNHLY and CDR2 FYNNEI come from the germline V gene. This CDR3 region has 17 residues. CDR3 bases: TGTGCCAGCTCTAAGTTCGGGACAGGGGACCAAGGGGATGGCTACACCTTC. Its translation: CASSKFGTGDQGDGYTF.

The V gene is TRBV28, the J gene TRBJ2-1; 9 bases align to TRBD1. The V gene's germline CDR1 is MDHEN and CDR2 SYDVKM. The CDR3 contains 13 residues. Trimming cost V 6 bases and J 7 bases; bases outside gene matches: 4. The CDR3 DNA reads TGTGCCAGCAGGGGACAGGGAACGAATGAGCAGTTCTTC. Its protein product is CASRGQGTNEQFF.

This clone has only a few counts. DNA of the CDR3: TGTGCCAGCAACAGGTGGCCCCGCTCCTACGAGCAGTACTTC. It is translated as CASNRWPRSYEQYF. The V and J genes are TRBV21-1 and TRBJ2-7; the table gives TRBD1 as D, unverified against the DNA. TRBV21-1 is reported as a pseudogene. The CDR3 is 14 residues long.